Listed below are T cell receptor beta chains from one sample, sequenced in a study of pediatric ulcerative colitis. Generated by immunoSEQ multiplex PCR, the TCRdb table keeps only in-frame clones and is missing some. The sample has 40,000 to 60,000 clones, more than 60% seen once; the top ten hold 3.5% to 4.5%. Sequencing was done on a sample of gut tissue. These TCRs come from a girl aged 5-17 years with moderate ulcerative colitis. The CDR3 runs from the conserved cysteine through the conserved F or W. Fields, in order: clone size, V gene, D gene, J gene, CDR3 DNA, CDR3 protein. D genes are given only for firm matches. Only some rows state a clone size, as once, few, many or a class for expanded clones.

-	TRBV18	TRBD1	TRBJ2-7	TGTGCCAGCTCACCGGCCGGGACAGCGAACGAGCAGTACTTC	CASSPAGTANEQYF
-	TRBV6-4	TRBD2	TRBJ2-6	TGTGCCAGCAGTGACGGGACTAGCGGGGGCTCTGGGGCCAACGTCCTGACTTTC	CASSDGTSGGSGANVLTF
-	TRBV7-9	TRBD1	TRBJ1-2	TGTGCCAGCAGCTCCGGACAGGCCAGTGACTATGGCTACACCTTC	CASSSGQASDYGYTF
few	TRBV6-5	TRBD1	TRBJ1-2	TGTGCCAGCTGGGGGCAGGGGGCGGCTGGCTACACCTTC	CASWGQGAAGYTF
-	TRBV4-1	TRBD1	TRBJ1-2	TGCGCCAGCAGCCCGGGACAGATAGATAACTATGGCTACACCTTC	CASSPGQIDNYGYTF
-	TRBV11-2	TRBD2	TRBJ2-1	TGTGCCAGCAGCCGGGGGGGCTACAATGAGCAGTTCTTC	CASSRGGYNEQFF
once	TRBV7-3	TRBD2	TRBJ2-3	TGTGCCAGCAGCTTACGCGGGGGGGCCGGAGATACGCAGTATTTT	CASSLRGGAGDTQYF
-	TRBV6-6	-	TRBJ2-7	TGTGCCAGCACCTTCGACAGGAAACATTACGAGCAGTACTTC	CASTFDRKHYEQYF
-	TRBV5-5	TRBD1	TRBJ1-5	TGTGCCAGCAGCTTGACCGGACAGGGAAAAACTCAGCCCCAGCATTTT	CASSLTGQGKTQPQHF
-	TRBV6-6	-	TRBJ1-1	TGTGCCAGCAGCCTGGGGGGCTACGCTTTCTTT	CASSLGGYAFF
-	TRBV5-1	TRBD2	TRBJ2-3	TGCGCCAGCAGCTTGGGCGGGGGGACGGGCACAGATACGCAGTATTTT	CASSLGGGTGTDTQYF
-	TRBV11-2	-	TRBJ2-7	TGTGCCAGCAGCTTAGCCTTGGGCTTAGCTTACGAGCAGTACTTC	CASSLALGLAYEQYF
-	TRBV27	-	TRBJ1-5	TGTGCCAGCAGTTTAATGTCGCCTAATCAGCCCCAGCATTTT	CASSLMSPNQPQHF
-	TRBV20-1	-	TRBJ1-2	TGCAGTGCACGGATAGTCTATGGCTACACCTTC	CSARIVYGYTF
-	TRBV7-9	TRBD1	TRBJ1-5	TGTGCCAGCAGACCGACAGGGCAGGATCAGCCCCAGCATTTT	CASRPTGQDQPQHF
-	TRBV19	-	TRBJ1-5	TGTGCCAGTAGTTGGGACGGGTATAGCAATCAGCCCCAGCATTTT	CASSWDGYSNQPQHF
-	TRBV5-1	-	TRBJ2-1	TGCGCCAGCAGCGAAGGGGGCAATGAGCAGTTCTTC	CASSEGGNEQFF
once	TRBV27	TRBD1	TRBJ2-7	TGTGCCAGCAGTGTCCGACAGGGCGAGCAGTACTTC	CASSVRQGEQYF
-	TRBV7-9	TRBD2	TRBJ2-1	TGTGCCAGCAGGTTAGCGGGAGTCTACAATGAGCAGTTCTTC	CASRLAGVYNEQFF
once	TRBV7-2	TRBD2	TRBJ2-7	TGTGCCAGCAGCTTAGCTGGACTAGCGGGGGACGAGCAGTACTTC	CASSLAGLAGDEQYF
-	TRBV11-1	-	TRBJ1-2	TGTGCCAGCAGCCCTCCCCTTGAAGAGGACTATGGCTACACCTTC	CASSPPLEEDYGYTF
-	TRBV19	TRBD1	TRBJ1-1	TGTGCCAGTAGTTTCCCCAGGGGGACTGAAGCTTTCTTT	CASSFPRGTEAFF
-	TRBV15	-	TRBJ2-1	TGTGCCACCAGCAGAGATTTGGGCGGGGGCCCCTCGGGTAGCTCCTACAATGAGCAGTTCTTC	CATSRDLGGGPSGSSYNEQFF
few	TRBV14	-	TRBJ1-2	TGTGCCAGCAGCCAAGGACAGAACTATGGCTACACCTTC	CASSQGQNYGYTF
-	TRBV15	-	TRBJ1-1	TGTGCCACCAGCCGCCTTACGGGTAACACTGAAGCTTTCTTT	CATSRLTGNTEAFF
-	TRBV4-1	-	TRBJ1-5	TGCGCCAGCAGCCCAACAAGAAATCAGCCCCAGCATTTT	CASSPTRNQPQHF
-	TRBV5-4	-	TRBJ2-3	TGTGCCAGCAGCTTGGAAGGGCCCGGGACCCACCAGTATTTT	CASSLEGPGTHQYF
-	TRBV7-2	-	TRBJ1-2	TGTGCCAGCAGCTTACCCTTGGCAGGATTAAGTGGCTACACCTTC	CASSLPLAGLSGYTF
-	TRBV5-1	TRBD1	TRBJ2-5	TGCGCCAGCAGTCACACAACTGGGACAGGGGCCGGTGAGACCCAGTACTTC	CASSHTTGTGAGETQYF
-	TRBV19	TRBD1	TRBJ1-2	TGTGCCAGTAGCCGGGACAGCACTAACTATGGCTACACCTTC	CASSRDSTNYGYTF
-	TRBV6-1	TRBD1	TRBJ2-7	TGTGCCAGCAGTGCCCGGGACAGGGCCTCCGAGCAGTACTTC	CASSARDRASEQYF
-	TRBV4-3	TRBD1	TRBJ1-2	TGCGCCAGCAGCCCCGGGACAGGGATGAGCTATGGCTACACCTTC	CASSPGTGMSYGYTF
-	TRBV7-6	-	TRBJ2-1	TGTGCCAGCAGCTTAGAAGGTCAGTCAGCCTACAATGAGCAGTTCTTC	CASSLEGQSAYNEQFF
-	TRBV16	-	TRBJ1-4	TGTGCCAGCAGCCAATCGTATCGACAGAGGAATGAAAAACTGTTTTTT	CASSQSYRQRNEKLFF
-	TRBV7-9	-	TRBJ2-7	TGTGCCAGCAGCTCCCGGGACTCCTACGAGCAGTACTTC	CASSSRDSYEQYF
-	TRBV4-1	TRBD2	TRBJ2-5	TGCGCCAGCAGCCAAGCCCTCCCACTAGCGGGAGGAACCCAGTACTTC	CASSQALPLAGGTQYF
-	TRBV25-1	-	TRBJ2-5	TGTGCCAGCAGTTGGGGCCCGGACAGTTGGCAAGAGACCCAGTACTTC	CASSWGPDSWQETQYF
-	TRBV6-1	-	TRBJ1-2	TGTGCCAGCGCGAGAGGGGGCTATGGCTACACCTTC	CASARGGYGYTF
-	TRBV10-3	-	TRBJ2-3	TGTGCCATCAGTGAGCGGGTTTCAGATACGCAGTATTTT	CAISERVSDTQYF
once	TRBV4-2	-	TRBJ2-5	TGTGCCAGCAGCCAAGGGCAAGAGACCCAGTACTTC	CASSQGQETQYF
few	TRBV28	-	TRBJ2-7	TGTGCCAGCAGTGCCCTACGGGGCTACGAGCAGTACTTC	CASSALRGYEQYF
-	TRBV10-2	-	TRBJ1-2	TGCGCCAGCAGTGAGTTCAGGCTAGCTTTTTCCTATGGCTACACCTTC	CASSEFRLAFSYGYTF
-	TRBV2	-	TRBJ1-2	TGTGCCAGCAGTCCAGGTTTATATGGCTACACCTTC	CASSPGLYGYTF
few	TRBV6-5	-	TRBJ1-2	TGTGCCAGCAGTTTGGCAGGCCTTAACTATGGCTACACCTTC	CASSLAGLNYGYTF
-	TRBV6-5	-	TRBJ1-1	TGTGCCAGCAGCCGGGACACCCGGACTTCGGCTTTCTTT	CASSRDTRTSAFF
-	TRBV7-2	-	TRBJ2-7	TGTGCCAGCAGCTCCCGGCGGGGTTCCTACGAGCAGTACTTC	CASSSRRGSYEQYF
-	TRBV25-1	TRBD1	TRBJ1-1	TGTGCCAGCAGTGCGCTAAGGGACAGGGGTGAAGCTTTCTTT	CASSALRDRGEAFF
-	TRBV4-2	TRBD1	TRBJ2-5	TGTGCCAGCAGCCAAGAATACGACAGGGGTTTTGGCCAAGAGACCCAGTACTTC	CASSQEYDRGFGQETQYF
-	TRBV29-1	-	TRBJ1-2	TGCAGCGTTGAACGTAGGGGAGGCTACACCTTC	CSVERRGGYTF
-	TRBV19	-	TRBJ2-2	TGTGCCAGTAGTATGGCCCACATGAACACCGGGGAGCTGTTTTTT	CASSMAHMNTGELFF
once	TRBV19	-	TRBJ2-1	TGTGCCAGTAGTAACCCGCCGGAACAGGGCCCTTTCAATGAGCAGTTCTTC	CASSNPPEQGPFNEQFF
-	TRBV6-6	TRBD2	TRBJ2-4	TGTGCCAGCAGTTACCCCCCCGGGGGGGCGAAGGGCATTCAGTACTTC	CASSYPPGGAKGIQYF
-	TRBV5-1	TRBD2	TRBJ2-5	TGCGCCAGCACCTCCGGGACTAGCGAACAAGAGACCCAGTACTTC	CASTSGTSEQETQYF
-	TRBV30	-	TRBJ2-7	TGTGCCTGGAGTGTATCCAGAAAGCGCGCCTCCTACGAGCAGTACTTC	CAWSVSRKRASYEQYF
-	TRBV10-3	TRBD1	TRBJ1-1	TGTGCCATCAGGCCGGGACAGGGGGCTGACACTGAAGCTTTCTTT	CAIRPGQGADTEAFF
-	TRBV7-8	-	TRBJ2-7	TGTGCCAGCAGATACGAGTACGAGCAGTACTTC	CASRYEYEQYF
-	TRBV5-1	-	TRBJ2-1	TGCGCCAGCGGGTCCTACAATGAGCAGTTCTTC	CASGSYNEQFF
-	TRBV6-1	-	TRBJ1-6	TGTGCCAGCAGCCCAAGCCCCGGGACGGATTCACCCCTCCACTTT	CASSPSPGTDSPLHF
-	TRBV9	TRBD1	TRBJ1-2	TGTGCCAGCAGCGTAGCGCAGGGGGCGCATGGCTACACCTTC	CASSVAQGAHGYTF